This T cell receptor (beta chain) was captured by sequencing in a study of T cells after yellow fever vaccination. Study background: Fractions low in cell number were prepared with SMART-Seq v4 Ultra Low Input.

A universal primer site and UMIs were added as TCR cDNA was made by 5'RACE template switching. Via MiXCR, TCRdb re-called the 5' RACE reads, giving one row per CDR3 protein. The repertoire consists of more than 300,000 distinct CDR3 sequences, with roughly 6.8% occurring once and the leading ten covering 15% to 20%. The CDR3 extends over 12 amino acids. V shed 4 bases and J shed 10 bases, with 9 bases lying between them. Per germline, CDR1 SGHRS and CDR2 YFSETQ. This clonotype was found many times. V is TRBV5-1 and J is TRBJ1-6; perhaps TRBD1 as D (5 bases). Sequences were derived from PBMCs, sampled more than 40 days after the first yellow fever vaccination. The clonotype originates from a man aged 18 to 29 who received the YFV17D yellow fever vaccine. The CDR3 coding sequence is TGCGCCAGCAGCGGGGGGTTCTCACCCCTCCACTTT. This translates into CASSGGFSPLHF. Full variable domain (outside the CDR3, taken from reference TRBV5-1 and TRBJ1-6): KAGVTQTPRYLIKTRGQQVTLSCSPISGHRSVSWYQQTPGQGLQFLFEYFSETQRNKGNFPGRFSGRQFSNSRSEMNVSTLELGDSALYLCASSGGFSPLHFGNGTRLTVT.